These T cell receptor beta chains were read from a single sample in a study of T cell responses to AZD1222 COVID-19 vaccine. Assay: immunoSEQ multiplex PCR; the TCRdb copy retains only in-frame clones and omits some. The data show about 100,000 clones, about 92% seen once. Specimen: peripheral blood, collected 28 days after the second AZD1222 dose. The receptors stem from an adult who received the AZD1222 COVID-19 vaccine. CDR3s include the opening cysteine and the closing phenylalanine or tryptophan. D genes are given only for firm matches. Clone sizes are given selectively: once, few, many, or a class where the clone is expanded.

NA,TRBV7-2,TRBJ2-1,NA,TGTGCCACCTCGAGAGGGGTTGACAATGAGCAGTTCTTC,CATSRGVDNEQFF
NA,TRBV7-2,TRBJ2-3,NA,TGTGCCAGCAGCTTAGGTAGTGTTGCGGCAGATACGCAGTATTTT,CASSLGSVAADTQYF
NA,TRBV5-6,TRBJ1-1,NA,TGTGCCAGCAGCTTGGTCGGGAGGGGGAACACTGAAGCTTTCTTT,CASSLVGRGNTEAFF
TRBD1,TRBV5-5,TRBJ1-5,NA,TGTGCCAGCAGCTTGGCATCGACAGGGGCGCCCAATCAGCCCCAGCATTTT,CASSLASTGAPNQPQHF
NA,TRBV5-1,TRBJ2-2,NA,TGCGCCAGCAGCAGGGGACAGAACACCGGGGAGCTGTTTTTT,CASSRGQNTGELFF
NA,TRBV21-1,TRBJ1-1,NA,TGTGCCAGCAGCACCATCCCTCCACGGGACAGGGGTTACACTGAAGCTTTCTTT,CASSTIPPRDRGYTEAFF
NA,TRBV6-1,TRBJ1-6,NA,TGTGCCAGCAGTGAAGTGGCTAATTCACCCCTCCACTTT,CASSEVANSPLHF
TRBD1,TRBV28,TRBJ1-2,NA,TGTGCCAGCAGTTCGCCACAGGGGCGGGTCTATGGCTACACCTTC,CASSSPQGRVYGYTF
NA,TRBV14,TRBJ2-7,NA,TGTGCCAGCAGCCAAGACCCCATCTACGAGCAGTACTTC,CASSQDPIYEQYF
NA,TRBV5-6,TRBJ1-6,NA,TGTGCCAGCAGCCTGGGCCGTTTTGGGTCCGATTCACCCCTCCACTTT,CASSLGRFGSDSPLHF
TRBD2,TRBV18,TRBJ2-1,NA,TGTGCCAGCTCACCAAAGGCGGGAGTCACTGAGCAGTTCTTC,CASSPKAGVTEQFF
NA,TRBV10-3,TRBJ2-7,NA,TGTGCCATCAGGGGGGACGAGCGGCTATCTTACGAGCAGTACTTC,CAIRGDERLSYEQYF
NA,TRBV28,TRBJ2-1,NA,TGTGCCAACCAAAAGGAGGGGCCACACAATGAGCAGTTCTTC,CANQKEGPHNEQFF
NA,TRBV5-5,TRBJ1-2,NA,TGTGCCAGCAGCGTCCAGTCCGGGGACTATGGCTACACCTTC,CASSVQSGDYGYTF
NA,TRBV6-4,TRBJ2-3,NA,TGTGCCAGCAGTATTGGCAGCGGCACAGATACGCAGTATTTT,CASSIGSGTDTQYF
TRBD2,TRBV10-1,TRBJ2-3,NA,TGCGCCAGCAGTGATGCCCTAGCGGGGAAAGATACGCAGTATTTT,CASSDALAGKDTQYF
TRBD1,TRBV6-1,TRBJ2-5,NA,TGTGCCAGCAGTGAATGGACAGGAGACGTGGAGACCCAGTACTTC,CASSEWTGDVETQYF
TRBD1,TRBV19,TRBJ1-1,once,TGTGCCAGTAGTATAAGGCGAGGGGACAGCAAAAGGGCTTTCTTT,CASSIRRGDSKRAFF
NA,TRBV4-2,TRBJ2-2,NA,TGTGCCAGCAGCCAACTCAGGGACCTTACCGGGGAGCTGTTTTTT,CASSQLRDLTGELFF
NA,TRBV24-1,TRBJ2-3,NA,TGTGCCACCTCGTACCCCCTGAACAGGGGAGGGTCAGATACGCAGTATTTT,CATSYPLNRGGSDTQYF
TRBD1,TRBV5-1,TRBJ2-2,NA,TGCGCCAGCAGCTTTGCGGGACAGGGAACTGGCGGGGAGCTGTTTTTT,CASSFAGQGTGGELFF
NA,TRBV15,TRBJ1-2,NA,TGTGCCACCAGCAGAGAGGGCTATGGCTACACCTTC,CATSREGYGYTF
TRBD1,TRBV2,TRBJ1-2,NA,TGTGCCAGCAGCCGACAGGGGGAGGATGGCTACACCTTC,CASSRQGEDGYTF
NA,TRBV27,TRBJ2-2,NA,TGTGCCAGCAGACCGACGACCGGGGAGCTGTTTTTT,CASRPTTGELFF
NA,TRBV24-1,TRBJ2-1,NA,TGTGCCACCAGTGACGAGGGCTTAAATGAGCAGTTCTTC,CATSDEGLNEQFF
NA,TRBV18,TRBJ1-2,NA,TGTGCCAGCTCCCCCGGACAGAACTATGGCTACACCTTC,CASSPGQNYGYTF
NA,TRBV2,TRBJ2-5,NA,TGTGCCAGCAGCCAATACGAGACCCAGTACTTC,CASSQYETQYF
NA,TRBV7-2,TRBJ1-2,NA,TGTGCCAGCAGCTCGACTGTAAAGCCGTATGGCTACACCTTC,CASSSTVKPYGYTF
TRBD1,TRBV2,TRBJ2-5,NA,TGTGCCAGCATGAGGACAGGGGGCTTAGAGACCCAGTACTTC,CASMRTGGLETQYF
NA,TRBV4-1,TRBJ1-5,NA,TGCGCCAGCAGCCAAGAGGGTAGGGGTCAGCCCCAGCATTTT,CASSQEGRGQPQHF
NA,TRBV6-5,TRBJ1-3,NA,TGTGCCAGCAGTTACTCGACTCTGGGGAACACCATATATTTT,CASSYSTLGNTIYF
NA,TRBV11-2,TRBJ2-3,NA,TGTGCCAGCAGCCTATCCCCGGCGGGGCCCCCCACAGATACGCAGTATTTT,CASSLSPAGPPTDTQYF
TRBD1,TRBV15,TRBJ1-5,NA,TGTGCCACCAGGCCCGGACAGGGGGTTCAGCCCCAGCATTTT,CATRPGQGVQPQHF
NA,TRBV2,TRBJ2-2,NA,TGTGCCAGCAGTCTAGCAGGACGACTCGGCACCGGGGAGCTGTTTTTT,CASSLAGRLGTGELFF
TRBD1,TRBV5-1,TRBJ1-4,NA,TGCGCCAGCAGCTGGAGTACAGGGGCAACTAATGAAAAACTGTTTTTT,CASSWSTGATNEKLFF
TRBD2,TRBV28,TRBJ2-7,NA,TGTGCCAGCACCCCCCTGCGGGAGATTCTCGAGCAGTACTTC,CASTPLREILEQYF
NA,TRBV9,TRBJ1-3,NA,TGTGCCAGCAGCGTAGATGGAAACACCATATATTTT,CASSVDGNTIYF
TRBD2,TRBV7-3,TRBJ2-2,NA,TGTGCCAGCAGCTTTGGTATCCTAGCGGGAGGCGTCACCGGGGAGCTGTTTTTT,CASSFGILAGGVTGELFF
NA,TRBV4-3,TRBJ1-3,NA,TGCGCCAGCAGCCAAGGGGGAGGGGGTATAGGAAACACCATATATTTT,CASSQGGGGIGNTIYF
NA,TRBV5-1,TRBJ2-7,NA,TGCGCCAGCAGCTTACCCGAGGGTCAGGGGGAGCAGTACTTC,CASSLPEGQGEQYF
NA,TRBV10-1,TRBJ1-5,NA,TGCGCCAGGCATACTGGGGTAAGCAATCAGCCCCAGCATTTT,CARHTGVSNQPQHF
TRBD1,TRBV27,TRBJ2-7,few,TGTGCCAGCAGCCGGACAGGGAACTACGAGCAGTACTTC,CASSRTGNYEQYF
NA,TRBV2,TRBJ2-7,NA,TGTGCCAGCAGTGATGAGCAGGGCGGAACCTACGAGCAGTACTTC,CASSDEQGGTYEQYF
NA,TRBV4-1,TRBJ2-2,NA,TGCGCCAGCAGCCAAAGATCTCACCAGAACACCGGGGAGCTGTTTTTT,CASSQRSHQNTGELFF
NA,TRBV2,TRBJ2-5,NA,TGTGCCACCCAGCCTACTGTAGCGAGCCGGACCCAGTACTTC,CATQPTVASRTQYF
NA,TRBV7-8,TRBJ2-4,NA,TGTGCCAGCAGCTTAGACAGCAAAAACATTCAGTACTTC,CASSLDSKNIQYF
NA,TRBV4-1,TRBJ1-4,NA,TGCGCCAGCAGCCAGATGCTGGGCACGGGATATGAAAAACTGTTTTTT,CASSQMLGTGYEKLFF
NA,TRBV4-3,TRBJ2-1,NA,TGCGCCAGCAGCCAAGAAGAAGGAGGCGAGGGTTTTGAGCAGTTCTTC,CASSQEEGGEGFEQFF
TRBD2,TRBV20-1,TRBJ2-3,NA,TGCAGTGCTAGTATTAGCGGGAGAACAGATACGCAGTATTTT,CSASISGRTDTQYF
TRBD1,TRBV9,TRBJ1-5,NA,TGTGCCAGCTCGGACAGGGATAGCAATCAGCCCCAGCATTTT,CASSDRDSNQPQHF
NA,TRBV7-2,TRBJ1-2,NA,TGTGCCAGCAGCCCAAGCCGGGACAACTATGGCTACACCTTC,CASSPSRDNYGYTF
NA,TRBV12-3/TRBV12-4,TRBJ2-1,NA,TGTGCCAGCAGGTCGACCAACAATGAGCAGTTCTTC,CASRSTNNEQFF
NA,TRBV7-9,TRBJ1-5,NA,TGTGCCAGCAGCTTAGACATTGGTCAGCCCCAGCATTTT,CASSLDIGQPQHF
TRBD1,TRBV18,TRBJ1-2,NA,TGTGCCAGCTCCCAAACGGTTGGGACAGGGGATTATGGCTACACCTTC,CASSQTVGTGDYGYTF